The rows below give T cell receptor beta chains drawn from one sample of a study of T cell responses to AZD1222 COVID-19 vaccine. The assay was immunoSEQ multiplex PCR, and TCRdb's table has in-frame clones only and misses some. The data contain approximately 120,000 clones, around 87% of them singletons. The sample in question was peripheral blood, obtained 28 days after the second AZD1222 dose. The receptors originated from an adult who received the AZD1222 COVID-19 vaccine. Each CDR3 is given without its conserved first and last residue. Fields, in order: J gene, V gene, CDR3 length, CDR3 protein.

TRBJ2-7	TRBV6-5	12	ASSYGQGANEQY
TRBJ1-4	TRBV6-6	11	ASSTPVGEKLF
TRBJ1-2	TRBV19	11	ASSSSRFYGYT
TRBJ1-2	TRBV18	14	ASSPGLTLGQEGYT
TRBJ2-3	TRBV19	14	ASSRRAGGRTDTQY
TRBJ1-1	TRBV29-1	15	SVEVPVIRDRGNEAF
TRBJ2-3	TRBV5-4	14	ASSTRLAGITDTQY
TRBJ2-3	TRBV7-3	14	ASSLGRGLHTDTQY
TRBJ1-1	TRBV7-6	13	ASSSSPQGVTEAF
TRBJ2-7	TRBV3-1/TRBV3-2	13	ASSQVQAGTYEQY
TRBJ1-1	TRBV6-5	13	ATRVSSTGYTEAF
TRBJ2-1	TRBV7-9	12	ASRRTSGINEQF
TRBJ1-2	TRBV25-1	12	ASSGAPSSYGYT
TRBJ2-5	TRBV5-1	13	ASSLLGDYQETQY
TRBJ1-1	TRBV19	15	ASIPWGDRGHGAEAF
TRBJ1-5	TRBV7-9	14	ASSLSTGAMDQPQH
TRBJ1-1	TRBV3-1/TRBV3-2	14	ASSHRTGFLNTEAF
TRBJ1-6	TRBV7-9	11	ASSPQGASPLH
TRBJ1-1	TRBV7-9	11	ASSLAGGSEAF
TRBJ1-2	TRBV24-1	16	ATSDQNPPTLVYHGYT
TRBJ1-6	TRBV5-1	13	ASSLEGEVNSPLH
TRBJ1-4	TRBV3-1/TRBV3-2	10	ASSRPNEKLF
TRBJ2-2	TRBV7-2	13	ASSPGGANTGELF
TRBJ2-7	TRBV28	13	ASSLNIGGSYEQY